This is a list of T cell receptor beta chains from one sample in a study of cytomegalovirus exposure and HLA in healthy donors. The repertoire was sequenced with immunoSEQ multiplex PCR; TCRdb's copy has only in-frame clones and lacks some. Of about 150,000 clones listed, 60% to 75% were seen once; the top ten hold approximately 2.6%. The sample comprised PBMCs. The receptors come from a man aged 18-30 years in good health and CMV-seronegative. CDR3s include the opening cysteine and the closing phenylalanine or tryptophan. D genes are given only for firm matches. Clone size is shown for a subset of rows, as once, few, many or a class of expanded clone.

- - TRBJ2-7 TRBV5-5 TGTGCCAGCAGAGACACCCATTCCTCCTACGAGCAGTACTTC CASRDTHSSYEQYF
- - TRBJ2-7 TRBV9 TGTGCCAGCAGCGTCGCCCCCGAGGGGGAAAGCTCCTACGAGCAGTACTTC CASSVAPEGESSYEQYF
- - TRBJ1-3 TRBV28 TGTGCCAGCAGTTTAGCGGGATCTGGAAACACCATATATTTT CASSLAGSGNTIYF
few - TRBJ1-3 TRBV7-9 TGTGCCAGCAGCTCCGGCCGGGGAGCCTCTGGAAACACCATATATTTT CASSSGRGASGNTIYF
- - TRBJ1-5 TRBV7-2 TGTGCCAGCAGCTTAACGGTGGTCCAGCCCCAGCATTTT CASSLTVVQPQHF
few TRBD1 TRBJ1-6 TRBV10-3 TGTGCCATCAGTCCGGACAGGGAGTATAATTCACCCCTCCACTTT CAISPDREYNSPLHF
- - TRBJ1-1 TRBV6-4 TGTGCCAGCAGTGAAAGTCCAGGGATGAACACTGAAGCTTTCTTT CASSESPGMNTEAFF
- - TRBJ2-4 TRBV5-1 TGCGCCAGCAGCCCTGGGGACACCCTCAGGGACATTCAGTACTTC CASSPGDTLRDIQYF
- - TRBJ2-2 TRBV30 TGTGCCTTCACTTCAGGGTGGACCGGGGAGCTGTTTTTT CAFTSGWTGELFF
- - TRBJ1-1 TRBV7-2 TGTGCCAGCAGCTTTTCGGGGTACATGAACACTGAAGCTTTCTTT CASSFSGYMNTEAFF
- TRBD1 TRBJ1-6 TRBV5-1 TGCGCCAGCAGCTTGGAGACAGGGGATTCACCCCTCCACTTT CASSLETGDSPLHF
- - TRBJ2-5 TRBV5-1 TGCGCCAGCAGCTTGGGGCAGGGGCAAGAGACCCAGTACTTC CASSLGQGQETQYF
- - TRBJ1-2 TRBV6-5 TGTGCCAGCAGTTACTCGGGGAGGGGTGGCTACACCTTC CASSYSGRGGYTF
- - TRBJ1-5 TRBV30 TGTGCCTGGAGTGCGGGGAGGGACAATCAGCCCCAGCATTTT CAWSAGRDNQPQHF
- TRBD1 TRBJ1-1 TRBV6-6 TGTGCCAGCAATGGACAGGGGATCTCTGAAGCTTTCTTT CASNGQGISEAFF
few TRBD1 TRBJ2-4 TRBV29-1 TGCAGCGTTCAAAGATCGACCGGGACAGGGGTTCGGTACTTC CSVQRSTGTGVRYF
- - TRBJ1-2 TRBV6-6 TGTGCCAGCAGCTGGACAGCAAACTATGGCTACACCTTC CASSWTANYGYTF
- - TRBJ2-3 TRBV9 TGTGCCAGCAGCGTTGGGACGCTCGAACGTAGAGGGGGTACGCAGTATTTT CASSVGTLERRGGTQYF
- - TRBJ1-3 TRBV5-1 TGCGCCAGCAGCCGCGCGGGGTTATCTGGAAACACCATATATTTT CASSRAGLSGNTIYF
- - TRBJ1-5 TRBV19 TGTGCCAGTAGTGCTGGACTTTATCAGCCCCAGCATTTT CASSAGLYQPQHF
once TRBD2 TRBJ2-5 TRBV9 TGTGCCAGCAGCTCTGGACTAGCATGGGAGACCCAGTACTTC CASSSGLAWETQYF
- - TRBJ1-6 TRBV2 TGTGCCAGCAGGGGTGGGCCGCTAAATTCACCCCTCCACTTT CASRGGPLNSPLHF
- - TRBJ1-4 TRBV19 TGTGCCAGTGGCACCCAGGGAGGCACTCGGGATGAAAAACTGTTTTTT CASGTQGGTRDEKLFF